The source of this T cell receptor beta chain is a study of blood T cell repertoires in COVID-19. Turning to the study itself: The United States, Italy and Spain were the sources of the acute and convalescent COVID-19 samples. From T cells, B-cell-depleted T cells, or PBMCs came the material, which was cDNA or gDNA.

Trimming took off 5 bases at V and 8 bases at J, with 12 bases between the two ends. In germline, CDR1 is SGHDN, CDR2 FVKESK. The CDR3 runs to 13 residues. In the authors' methods: Reference gene primer amplification in the assay estimated nucleated cell counts. The repertoire was sequenced with immunoSEQ multiplex PCR; TCRdb's copy has only in-frame clones and lacks some. The V and J calls and the clone size are those of that table, but D and trimming were determined from the DNA. The table lists some 24,000 clones, 81% of them singletons, with around 7% in the top ten. Sequenced: peripheral blood. V gene TRBV14 combines with J gene TRBJ1-4; D is uncertain. The sequence was collected from a man aged 70-80 years with acute or convalescent COVID-19. For the CDR3, the DNA is TGTGCCAGCAGCAGATCACCAAGCGAAAAACTGTTTTTT. This sequence encodes CASSRSPSEKLFF. Using reference TRBV14 and TRBJ1-4 for the parts outside the CDR3, the full variable domain is EAGVTQFPSHSVIEKGQTVTLRCDPISGHDNLYWYRRVMGKEIKFLLHFVKESKQDESGMPNNRFLAERTGGTYSTLKVQPAELEDSGVYFCASSRSPSEKLFFGSGTQLSVL.